The rows below give T cell receptor delta chains drawn from one sample of a study of Vδ1+ human thymocytes. TCRdb re-analyzed the multiplex PCR reads via CATT. The data show some 54,000 delta-chain clones, 15% to 20% seen once. The sequenced sample consisted of Vdelta1+ gamma-delta thymocytes from the thymus. These receptors all stem from a boy in the first two years of life who had congenital heart surgery. CDR3s include the opening cysteine and the closing phenylalanine or tryptophan. Each record gives: V gene, CDR3 protein.

V: TRDV1; CDR3: CALGDPPSPDRGRTWYTDKLIF
V: TRDV2; CDR3: CACDGSLGDTDKLIF
V: TRDV1; CDR3: CALGEGSAPCTGGCEELIF
V: TRDV1; CDR3: CALGESFLRGDTGKLIF
V: TRDV1; CDR3: CALGKPFLSVGDKLIF
V: TRDV1; CDR3: CALGELDLPAILVGDTQVELIF
V: TRDV1; CDR3: CALGEQGRAEIPYTDKLIF
V: TRDV1; CDR3: CALGLRPSSSHVLGDKLLSGYTDKLTF
V: TRDV1; CDR3: CALGEVPVYTDKLIF
V: TRDV1; CDR3: CALGELGPCWGSQDKLIF
V: TRDV1; CDR3: CALGELYGRSSTTDKLIF
V: TRDV1; CDR3: CALEAQILTGGYGTYTDKLIF
V: TRDV1; CDR3: CALGILPHQLIF
V: TRDV1; CDR3: CALGDHEGKAFPLMCTDKLIF
V: TRDV1; CDR3: CALGELWAQAQGYTDKLIF
V: TRDV1; CDR3: CALGEALPRPGGVTDKLIF
V: TRDV1; CDR3: CALGTTPRGDPTDKLIF
V: TRDV1; CDR3: CALGDVYLPDKLIF
V: TRDV1; CDR3: CALGDIPLLGDTSYTDKLIF
V: TRDV2; CDR3: CACDTGMALGEFSIDKLIF
V: TRDV1; CDR3: CALGGYYLYWGIRGVFSDKLIF
V: TRDV1; CDR3: CALGEPKFVGKLGGPYTDKLIF
V: TRDV1; CDR3: CALGSTKYWGILRYTDKLIF
V: TRDV1; CDR3: CALTSCRHLILGDYCFFTDKLIF
V: TRDV1; CDR3: CALGELSFLRRGPTDKLIF
V: TRDV1; CDR3: CALGEGFYEGYSDKLIF
V: TRDV1; CDR3: CALGEPVGVIAGFMLGDPGTDKLIF
V: TRDV1; CDR3: CALGAPTGGYFYTDKLIF
V: TRDV1; CDR3: CALGEPLFPPGGSTDKLIF
V: TRDV1; CDR3: CALGVRGTDKLIF
V: TRDV1; CDR3: CALGEKGGFLGHSCTDKLIF
V: TRDV1; CDR3: CALGENTGITDKLIF
V: TRDV1; CDR3: CALVEEKVRAGVTSHRTDKLIF
V: TRDV1; CDR3: CALGDALWGLGCSDKLIF
V: TRDV1; CDR3: CALGARPVGPGPYTDKLIF
V: TRDV1; CDR3: CALGESSYSPYTDKLIF
V: TRDV1; CDR3: CALGEPENWGTLTDKLIF
V: TRDV1; CDR3: CALGEEQSLRYWGIRTAQLFF
V: TRDV1; CDR3: CALGATNFLRVVGEKYTDKLIF
V: TRDV1; CDR3: CALGDPTTLVGEVTDKLIF
V: TRDV1; CDR3: CALGEMRWWYTDKLIF
V: TRDV1; CDR3: CALGLFRSYTDKLIF
V: TRDV1; CDR3: CALGNSWVLGDPWKYTDKLIF
V: TRDV2; CDR3: CACVHWGMRSTDKLIF
V: TRDV1; CDR3: CALVSRLLSAAQLFF
V: TRDV1; CDR3: CALGDATPTGEKLIF
V: TRDV1; CDR3: CALGELAPLGDWGIRTDKLIF
V: TRDV3; CDR3: CALIPSELGDTPYTDKLIF
V: TRDV1; CDR3: CALGELRGLPTSWGGPYTDKLIF
V: TRDV1; CDR3: CALGDPLLGGIRGATGYTDKLIF
V: TRDV1; CDR3: CALVRGGYRITDKLIF
V: TRDV1; CDR3: CALGTHGGYGYTDKLIF
V: TRDV1; CDR3: CALADTLLGDADKLIF
V: TRDV1; CDR3: CALGELWSVYTDKLIF
V: TRDV1; CDR3: CALGEQSAKNLTDKLIF
V: TRDV1; CDR3: CALGELLHPFLLIPLGDKLIF
V: TRDV2; CDR3: CACDTVFLPWGIQDGEVKLIF
V: TRDV1; CDR3: CALGELSFTDKLIF
V: TRDV1; CDR3: CALGELYRTAYCQNTDKLIF
V: TRDV1; CDR3: CALGEPGGTGGYAHTDKLIF